Shown below are 17 T cell receptor beta chains from a single sample sequenced in a study of CD8+CD57+ T cells in acquired aplastic anemia. It was genomic DNA that served as the template for profiling TCR beta VDJ and CDR3. TCRdb re-called the reads through MiXCR, storing one row per CDR3 protein. The sample has about 220,000 distinct CDR3 sequences; around 43% are singletons. CD8+CD57+ cell expansion, shown by flow cytometry, had occurred in the patients selected for sequencing. Sequencing was carried out using sorted CD4+, CD8+, or CD8+CD57+ T cells (not recorded which) from PBMCs. These receptors were taken from a human donor with aplastic anemia.

The chain has TRBV6-6 and TRBJ2-1, with a tentative D call TRBD1 (5 bases). Germline CDR1 is MNHNY and CDR2 is SVGAGI (reference sequence). V lost 5 bases and J 8 bases, leaving 16 bases between the germline ends. CDR3 size: 14 residues. The CDR3 DNA follows: TGTGCCAGCAGTGCGCAGGGCTTTGGTTATGAGCAGTTCTTC. Translating it yields CASSAQGFGYEQFF.

This clonotype was counted ten times or more. The chain recombines TRBV7-9 with TRBJ2-5; D uncertain. The CDR3 length is 15 residues. Per the germline V gene, CDR1 is SEHNR and CDR2 is FQNEAQ (reference sequence). Trimming cost V 1 base and J 1 base, with 10 bases left between them. CDR3 nucleotides: TGTGCCAGCAGCTTAGTAGACCGGACCCAAGAGACCCAGTACTTC. Amino acid sequence: CASSLVDRTQETQYF.

CDR3 region: CSARSPQGNYEQYF. CDR3 DNA: TGCAGTGCTAGAAGCCCACAGGGGAACTACGAGCAGTACTTC. The gene calls are TRBV20-1 and TRBJ2-7; TRBD1 agrees at 7 bases. Germline V CDR1 and CDR2: DFQATT, SNEGSKA (reference sequence). The CDR3 length is 14 residues. The V and J ends lost 2 bases and 3 bases, in that order; junction bases with no gene match: 7.

This clonotype was counted ten times or more. DNA for the CDR3: TGTGCCAGCAGCCCTCGGACAGCTCTTCAAGAGACCCAGTACTTC. Protein sequence: CASSPRTALQETQYF. The chain links TRBV9 to TRBJ2-5; D possibly corresponds to TRBD1 (6 bases). CDR1 is SGDLS and CDR2 is YYNGEE in the germline V gene. Trimming pared 4 bases from V and 2 bases from J, leaving 15 bases between. This CDR3 has 15 amino acids.

V gene TRBV13 combines with J gene TRBJ2-2; D is perhaps TRBD2 (5 bases). The CDR3 contains 13 residues. Trimming cost V 6 bases and J 3 bases, with 8 bases left between them. Germline CDR1 PRHDT, CDR2 FYEKMQ (reference sequence). CDR3 loop: CASSGEYTGELFF. For the CDR3, the DNA is TGTGCCAGCAGTGGGGAGTACACCGGGGAGCTGTTTTTT.

Worth noting for this clonotype: Germline is not matched at one junction end, which may reflect a read error. The chain uses TRBV27 and TRBJ2-1; TRBD2 matches at 13 bases. CDR3 length: 17 residues. The germline CDR1 and CDR2 sequences are MNHEY and SMNVEV (reference sequence). CDR3 region: CASSLSTSGRIYNEQFF. CDR3 nucleotides: TGTGCCAGCAGTCTATCGACTAGCGGGAGGATATACAATGAGCAGTTCTTC.

This clonotype appeared a few times. The chain employs TRBV6-2 or TRBV6-3 and TRBJ1-1, with D unresolved. V gave up 2 bases and J gave up 3 bases, with 22 bases separating them. CDR3 size: 18 residues. In germline, CDR1 is MNHEY, CDR2 SVGEGT. CDR3 residues: CASSYDGQREGRDTEAFF. Here the CDR3 DNA reads TGTGCCAGCAGTTACGACGGGCAGAGGGAGGGTCGGGACACTGAAGCTTTCTTT.

A remark on this clonotype: This CDR3 is missing its conserved last phenylalanine or tryptophan, likely due to a read error. The chain has TRBV7-7 and TRBJ2-3; a weak D match, TRBD1 (7 bases). The CDR3 contains 15 residues. Germline CDR1 is SSHAT and CDR2 is FNYEAQ (reference sequence). The DNA for the CDR3 is TGTACTAGCAGCTCTAGGGGCAGGGGGGAAGATACGCAGTATCTT. Translated, it gives CTSSSRGRGEDTQYL.

The CDR3 nucleotides read TGTGCCAGCAGCTCTGTGGGGACAGGGGGGACTGGGGCCAACGTCCTGACTTTC. Its protein is CASSSVGTGGTGANVLTF. The V gene is TRBV7-3, the J gene TRBJ2-6; 11 nucleotides match TRBD1. CDR3 length equals 18 residues. With V trimmed by 4 bases and J by 2 bases, 7 bases remained unmatched. From germline, CDR1 is SGHTA and CDR2 FQGTGA. Drawing the rest from reference TRBV7-3 and TRBJ2-6, the complete variable domain is GAGVSQTPSNKVTEKGKYVELRCDPISGHTALYWYRQSLGQGPEFLIYFQGTGAADDSGLPNDRFFAVRPEGSVSTLKIQRTERGDSAVYLCASSSVGTGGTGANVLTFGAGSRLTVL.

The rearrangement joins TRBV20-1 to TRBJ2-5, with D possibly being TRBD2 (6 bases). CDR1 and CDR2 from the germline V gene are DFQATT and SNEGSKA (reference sequence). V was shortened by 6 bases and J by 2 bases, with 10 bases between the two germline ends. This CDR3 has 12 residues. The DNA of the CDR3 is TGCAGTGCCAGGGACTTTCAAGAGACCCAGTACTTC. This codes for CSARDFQETQYF.

This rearrangement joins TRBV7-2 to TRBJ1-6; TRBD1 matches 10 bases. The CDR3 has 14 amino acids. V trimming: 7 bases; J trimming: 8 bases; junction bases outside the gene matches: 5. CDR1 is SGHTA, CDR2 FQGNSA, per germline. The CDR3 region is CASTQGQGYSPLHF. CDR3 bases: TGTGCCAGCACCCAGGGACAGGGGTATTCACCCCTCCACTTT.

This clonotype has only a few counts. CDR3 protein: CASSYTGSTSGNTIYF. CDR3 in DNA: TGTGCCAGCAGTTACACGGGCAGCACCTCTGGAAACACCATATATTTT. The rearrangement links TRBV6-5 to TRBJ1-3; D is ambiguous. This CDR3 is built from 16 residues. V dropped 2 bases and J dropped 0 bases, with 11 bases sitting between them. Germline V gene data show CDR1 as MNHEY and CDR2 as SVGAGI.

In nucleotides, the CDR3 is TGTGCCAGCAGTTTTCCCGCCTTGAGGGGCTACACCTTC. Translated, it gives CASSFPALRGYTF. The V and J genes are TRBV12-3 or TRBV12-4 and TRBJ1-2; the D is unclear. V was trimmed by 3 bases and J by 8 bases, leaving 13 bases between them. The length of the CDR3 is 13 residues.

This chain joins TRBV28 and TRBJ2-5; the D gene is possibly TRBD1 (6 bases). This CDR3 has 13 residues. The V end lost 6 bases, the J end lost 1 base, and 9 bases lay between the germline ends. CDR1 and CDR2 (germline): MDHEN, SYDVKM. The CDR3 here is CASSRDIQETQYF. The DNA for the CDR3 is TGTGCCAGCAGCAGGGACATCCAAGAGACCCAGTACTTC.

This clonotype was seen at least ten times. CDR3 DNA sequence: TGCAGTGCTAGAGATCTCTCGGACAGCGTCGCTAACTATGGCTACACCTTC. Its protein is CSARDLSDSVANYGYTF. This rearrangement joins TRBV20-1 to TRBJ1-2; TRBD1 is a possible D gene (6 bases). Per the germline V gene, CDR1 is DFQATT and CDR2 is SNEGSKA (reference sequence). The CDR3 loop spans 17 amino acids. Trimming cost V 0 bases and J 0 bases, with 17 bases left between them.

This clonotype came up many times. CDR3: CASSYRTDLYEQYF. CDR3 DNA sequence: TGTGCCAGCAGCTACAGGACAGACCTCTACGAGCAGTACTTC. The genes are TRBV5-5 and TRBJ2-7, with TRBD1 as a possible D gene (6 bases). The CDR3 spans 14 residues. The V gene's germline CDR1 is SGHKS and CDR2 YYEKEE (reference sequence). V dropped 3 bases and J dropped 3 bases, with 13 bases sitting between them.

A few counts support this clonotype. V is TRBV27 and J is TRBJ2-7; TRBD2 might be the D (6 bases). CDR1 and CDR2 from the germline V gene are MNHEY and SMNVEV (reference sequence). This CDR3 comprises 15 residues. Trimming left V 5 bases short and J 3 bases short, with 17 bases between. The chain's CDR3 is CASSLVSGSLYEQYF. DNA of the CDR3: TGTGCCAGCAGTCTTGTTAGCGGAAGCCTCTACGAGCAGTACTTC.